In its sample, the clone carrying this TCR beta chain was seen many times. Assembly of TCR beta libraries relied on iRepertoire HTBI primers together with Arm-PCR of CDR3 regions. TCRdb re-derived calls from the multiplex PCR reads in MiXCR, one entry per CDR3 protein. The sample contains nearly 350,000 distinct CDR3 sequences, less than 20% of which appear only once. The data belong to a study of regulatory T cells in long-lasting Graves disease. The CDR3 is made up of 13 amino acids. Germline CDR1 SNHLY, CDR2 FYNNEI. The V gene lost 8 bases and the J gene lost 6 bases, with 14 bases spanning the gap. Time point defined: persistent/refractory GD, antithyroid drugs over 5 years with positive TRAb. Preparation of the TCR library used RNA extracted from PBMCs.

This sequence originates from a female donor with Graves disease. The gene calls are TRBV2 and TRBJ1-5; tentatively, D is TRBD1 (5 bases). This material consisted of peripheral blood mononuclear cells (PBMCs), taken when the disease was refractory, from a patient treated with antithyroid drugs. The DNA of the CDR3 is TGTGCCAGCTCAACAGGATCCCGTCAGCCCCAGCATTTT. Its translation is CASSTGSRQPQHF.